The 14 T cell receptor beta chains presented below share a single source sample, sequenced in a study of monozygotic twins with inflammatory bowel disease. TCRdb derives one entry per CDR3 protein from the 5' RACE reads, leaving out DNA. Here the sample table reports roughly 120,000 distinct CDR3 sequences. The sequencing input was blood. These receptors originate from a human donor with ulcerative colitis or Crohn's disease, or a healthy co-twin of an affected twin (not recorded which).

The chain recombines TRBV7-2 with TRBJ1-5. Looked up from germline, CDR1 is SGHTA and CDR2 is FQGNSA. The CDR3 loop spans 15 amino acids. The CDR3 region is CASSLAGISNQPQHF.

The chain recombines TRBV4-3 with TRBJ2-1; TCRdb returns TRBD1, unconfirmable since there is no DNA. This CDR3 region has 14 residues. The germline V gene encodes CDR1 LGHNA and CDR2 YSLEER. The CDR3 sequence is CASKGAVDDNEQFF.

The chain is built from TRBV7-6 and TRBJ1-5. The CDR3 loop spans 17 amino acids. The germline CDR1 and CDR2 sequences are SGHVS and FNYEAQ. CDR3 residues: CASSLGGRRYSNQPQHF.

The chain uses TRBV24-1 and TRBJ2-7. The CDR3 loop spans 14 amino acids. Germline CDR1 and CDR2: KGHDR and SFDVKD. The CDR3 loop is CATSDFWRPYEQYF.

The chain uses TRBV27 and TRBJ2-5; the TCRdb D gene call, TRBD1, has no DNA to confirm it. This CDR3 spans 14 amino acids. Germline lookup yields CDR1 MNHEY and CDR2 SMNVEV (reference sequence). This CDR3 is CASSRMTGVETQYF.

The chain links TRBV7-9 to TRBJ1-2; TCRdb picks TRBD1, but there is no DNA to check that call. Germline-derived CDR1 and CDR2 are SEHNR and FQNEAQ (reference sequence). This CDR3 contains 15 residues. The CDR3 region is CASSLEETVFYGYTF. Full variable domain (rest looked up from reference TRBV7-9 and TRBJ1-2): DTGVSQNPRHKITKRGQNVTFRCDPISEHNRLYWYRQTLGQGPEFLTYFQNEAQLEKSRLLSDRFSAERPKGSFSTLEIQRTEQGDSAMYLCASSLEETVFYGYTFGSGTRLTVV.

The chain is built from TRBV6-6 and TRBJ1-5; TCRdb returns TRBD1, unconfirmable since there is no DNA. Germline V CDR1 and CDR2: MNHNY, SVGAGI (reference sequence). The CDR3 extends over 13 amino acids. The CDR3 protein is CASSSGDDQPQHF.

This chain links TRBV18 with TRBJ2-5. Germline CDR1 is KGHSH and CDR2 is LQKENI. CDR3 length: 14 residues. CDR3 residues: CASSPGRIQETQYF. Together with reference TRBV18 and TRBJ2-5, the CDR3 gives the full variable domain: NAGVMQNPRHLVRRRGQEARLRCSPMKGHSHVYWYRQLPEEGLKFMVYLQKENIIDESGMPKERFSAEFPKEGPSILRIQQVVRGDSAAYFCASSPGRIQETQYFGPGTRLLVL.

The chain joins TRBV5-1 to TRBJ1-6; the D gene TCRdb calls, TRBD1, cannot be checked with no DNA. CDR1 is SGHRS and CDR2 is YFSETQ in the germline V gene. The CDR3 is made up of 15 amino acids. The CDR3 here is CASSLEMGDGSPLHF.

The chain combines TRBV15 with TRBJ1-1. This CDR3 has 12 residues. Germline V gives CDR1 LNHNV, CDR2 YYDKDF (reference sequence). CDR3 amino acids: CATSRDLREAFF.

The CDR3 here is CASSIGEGHGEQFF. The chain links TRBV19 to TRBJ2-1; TCRdb selects TRBD2, and the lack of DNA leaves this call unchecked. Germline loops: CDR1 LNHDA, CDR2 SQIVND (reference sequence). The CDR3 is 14 amino acids.

The chain couples TRBV20-1 to TRBJ2-1. CDR3 length equals 15 residues. CDR1 is DFQATT, CDR2 SNEGSKA, per germline (reference sequence). The CDR3 sequence is CSARTHGSSYNEQFF.

The chain joins TRBV7-9 to TRBJ1-1. CDR1 SEHNR and CDR2 FQNEAQ come from the germline V gene (reference sequence). This CDR3 contains 14 residues. The CDR3 here is CASSPVLGNTEAFF.

V gene TRBV11-2 combines with J gene TRBJ2-2; TCRdb designates TRBD2, a call that cannot be tested without DNA. Germline CDR1 reads SGHAT; CDR2 reads FQNNGV. The CDR3 loop spans 18 amino acids. This CDR3 is CASSPADLAGVGTGELFF. The whole variable domain, remainder taken from reference TRBV11-2 and TRBJ2-2, is EAGVAQSPRYKIIEKRQSVAFWCNPISGHATLYWYQQILGQGPKLLIQFQNNGVVDDSQLPKDRFSAERLKGVDSTLKIQPAKLEDSAVYLCASSPADLAGVGTGELFFGEGSRLTVL.